This is a list of T cell receptor beta chains from one sample in a study of CD8+CD57+ T cells in acquired aplastic anemia. TCRdb processed the reads anew with MiXCR; each CDR3 protein has one entry. The sample lists a few hundred thousand distinct CDR3 sequences, roughly 64% seen once, with 4% in the top ten. Material: sorted CD4+, CD8+, or CD8+CD57+ T cells (not recorded which) from PBMCs. These receptors were collected from a human donor in good health, serving as a control. The CDR3 runs from the conserved cysteine through the conserved F or W. A D gene is named only where the DNA matches it firmly. Some rows have no size entry. The others give once, few or many, or a class for an expanded clone.

abundance,v_gene,j_gene,d_gene,CDR3nt,CDR3aa
-,TRBV20-1,TRBJ2-7,TRBD2,TGCAGTGCAACCGGGACTATAACCTACGAGCAGTACTTC,CSATGTITYEQYF
-,TRBV20-1,TRBJ1-1,TRBD1,TGCAGTGCTAGACCCGGGACAGGGTCCCTGCTGAAAGCTTTCTTT,CSARPGTGSLLKAFF
many,TRBV4-2,TRBJ1-2,TRBD1,TGTGCCAGCAGCCAAGAAGCCGGGACAGGATCCGGTGGCTACACCTTC,CASSQEAGTGSGGYTF
-,TRBV20-1,TRBJ2-3,-,TGCAGTGTCATGGGGTGGATACACGCGCAGTATTTT,CSVMGWIHAQYF
many,TRBV6-5,TRBJ1-1,-,TGTGCCAGCAGTGAGGACTGGGGGGCTGAAGCTTTCTTT,CASSEDWGAEAFF
-,TRBV7-9,TRBJ1-6,TRBD1,TGTGCCACCCGTTCCCGGGGACAGGGGGGAGGGTCACCCCTCCACTTT,CATRSRGQGGGSPLHF
-,TRBV7-9,TRBJ1-3,-,TGTGCCAGCAGCCCAACGGGACTAGCGGGGACGGTCTCTGGAAACACCATATATTTT,CASSPTGLAGTVSGNTIYF
many,TRBV5-4,TRBJ2-1,-,TGTGCCAGCAGCCAAAACTGGGACGGACGTAATGAGCAGTTCTTC,CASSQNWDGRNEQFF
-,TRBV15,TRBJ1-3,-,TGTGCCACCAGTAGCGACGGGAACTCTGGAAACACCATATATTTT,CATSSDGNSGNTIYF
-,TRBV20-1,TRBJ1-2,-,TGCAGTGCTAGAGGACAGGACGGCTATGGCTACACCTTC,CSARGQDGYGYTF
many,TRBV2,TRBJ1-3,-,TGTGCCAGCAGTGACTCAATGAGCTCTGGAAACACCATATATTTT,CASSDSMSSGNTIYF
-,TRBV5-1,TRBJ2-3,TRBD2,TGCGCCAGCAGCGGAAGGACTAGCGGAGGTACGCAGTATTTT,CASSGRTSGGTQYF
-,TRBV9,TRBJ2-1,TRBD1,TGTGCCAGCAGCCCCGGGACAGGACGCATTTCCCACAATGAGCAGTTCTTC,CASSPGTGRISHNEQFF
-,TRBV2,TRBJ2-7,TRBD2,TGTGCCAGCACCGGCGGGGGGGGGGCGACTGGGCAGTACTTC,CASTGGGGATGQYF
-,TRBV7-2,TRBJ1-6,TRBD1,TGCGCCAGCAGCTCGGACAGGGCTTTCGGTTCACCCCTCCACTTT,CASSSDRAFGSPLHF
few,TRBV29-1,TRBJ2-7,-,TGCAGCGTTGAGATTAGCGGAAACTACGAGCAGTACTTC,CSVEISGNYEQYF
-,TRBV10-3,TRBJ2-7,-,TGTGCCATCAGTGAGCCGTCCGGGTCCGAGCAGTACTTC,CAISEPSGSEQYF
-,TRBV9,TRBJ1-6,-,TGTGCCAGCAGCGCAGGGTCGTCCTATAATTCACCCCTCCACTTT,CASSAGSSYNSPLHF
-,TRBV15,TRBJ1-3,-,TGTGCCACCAGCCCGATGGGTAGTGGGAGCTCTGGAAACGCCATATATTTT,CATSPMGSGSSGNAIYF
-,TRBV11-2,TRBJ1-6,-,TGTGCCAGCAGCACCACGGCCACCCTCCACTTT,CASSTTATLHF
many,TRBV3-1,TRBJ2-3,-,TGTGCCAGCAGCCAAGATGAGGAGGGGGGTACAGATACGCAGTATTTT,CASSQDEEGGTDTQYF
once,TRBV11-2,TRBJ2-5,-,TGTGCCAGCAGCTTAGAGGGGTGGAGCGAAGGGACCCAGTACTTC,CASSLEGWSEGTQYF
-,TRBV5-8,TRBJ1-3,TRBD1,TGTGCCAGCAGCTTCAGGGGGCCAGGTGGAAACACCATATATTTT,CASSFRGPGGNTIYF
many,TRBV6-5,TRBJ1-1,-,TGTGCCAGCAGTTACCGGGGATGGGACACTGAAGCTTTCTTT,CASSYRGWDTEAFF
-,TRBV15,TRBJ1-2,-,TGTGCCACCAGGCGGGTGAGGGAAGTGGGCCACACCTTC,CATRRVREVGHTF
-,TRBV29-1,TRBJ1-2,TRBD1,TGCAGCGTTGACTCAGGGGGCGGTGGCTACACCTTC,CSVDSGGGGYTF
-,TRBV5-1,TRBJ1-2,-,TGTGCCAGCAGCTGCGGGAGGGTAGGGTCCTATGGCTACACCTTC,CASSCGRVGSYGYTF
-,TRBV20-1,TRBJ1-2,-,TGCAGTGCTAGAGATTTTAAGCACGGCCTGGGCTACACCTTC,CSARDFKHGLGYTF
-,TRBV20-1,TRBJ2-5,TRBD1,TGCAGTGCAGACGGGACAGGGCTTTCAGAGACCCAGTACTTC,CSADGTGLSETQYF
once,TRBV7-8,TRBJ2-5,-,TGTGCCAGCAGCTTACCGGGTATCAGTAACAATGGCTACTTC,CASSLPGISNNGYF
once,TRBV12-3/TRBV12-4,TRBJ2-3,-,TGTGCCAGCACGTTTGGACAGTCCACAGATACGCAGTATTTT,CASTFGQSTDTQYF
-,TRBV7-9,TRBJ1-2,-,TGTGCCAGCAGCGTTCGGTCTGGGGTGGACTCTGGCTACACCTTC,CASSVRSGVDSGYTF
-,TRBV5-1,TRBJ1-1,TRBD1,TGCGCCAGCAGCTTGGGGACAGGGGGCCGTGAAGCTTTCTTT,CASSLGTGGREAFF
-,TRBV20-1,TRBJ1-2,-,TGCAGTGTGAGGACAGAGAATAGCAATCATGGCTACACCTTC,CSVRTENSNHGYTF
-,TRBV20-1,TRBJ1-3,-,TGCAGGGCTAGAGACCCGGGACTAGCGGCCATATATTTT,CRARDPGLAAIYF
-,TRBV14,TRBJ2-3,-,TGTGCCAGCAGCCTAAGAAGGGGCAGCCTGAACACTGAGTATTTT,CASSLRRGSLNTEYF
once,TRBV15,TRBJ1-1,-,TGTGCCACCAGCAGAGATTGGGCGGGGGGATTCACTGAAGCTTTCTTT,CATSRDWAGGFTEAFF
-,TRBV7-3,TRBJ2-1,TRBD2,TGTGCCAGCAGCTCCAACCGACTAGCGGGCACTAATGGGCAGACCTTC,CASSSNRLAGTNGQTF
many,TRBV12-3/TRBV12-4,TRBJ2-5,-,TGTGCCAGCAGTTTTCGCGCCCTTGGGGCCCAGTACTTC,CASSFRALGAQYF
many,TRBV12-3/TRBV12-4,TRBJ1-1,TRBD1,TGTGCCAGCAGACCAACCTCCGGACAGGCAGAAGAAGCTTTCTTT,CASRPTSGQAEEAFF
-,TRBV24-1,TRBJ1-1,-,TGTGCCACCAGTGATGCGGGCACTGAAGCTTACTTT,CATSDAGTEAYF
-,TRBV5-1,TRBJ2-3,-,TGCGCCAGCAGCTTACGCCAGAGGGGGGGAGATACGCAGTATTTT,CASSLRQRGGDTQYF
-,TRBV2,TRBJ2-3,-,TGTGCCAGCAGTTACGGGTGGGACACAGGTACGCGGTACTTT,CASSYGWDTGTRYF
-,TRBV7-9,TRBJ2-7,TRBD1,TGTGCCAGCAGCTTATCTCGCACAGGGGCGGCTAAGTTC,CASSLSRTGAAKF
-,TRBV2,TRBJ2-7,TRBD2,TGTGCCAGCAGGCTAGCGGGAGACTACGAGCAGTACTTC,CASRLAGDYEQYF
-,TRBV7-2,TRBJ2-7,-,TGTGCCATCTCGAGGGGTGGACCACGCCCGCACGAGCAGTACTTC,CAISRGGPRPHEQYF
-,TRBV2,TRBJ2-7,-,TGTGCCAGAAGGTGGGGGGGCGGTTTGTACGAGCAGTACTTC,CARRWGGGLYEQYF
-,TRBV19,TRBJ2-3,-,TGTGCCAGTAGTTACACAATCACAGATACGCAGTATTTT,CASSYTITDTQYF
-,TRBV11-3,TRBJ1-6,-,TGTGCCAGCAGCGTCAGCAGCCTGAGGCTTAATTCACCCCTCCACTTT,CASSVSSLRLNSPLHF
few,TRBV30,TRBJ1-5,-,TGTGCCTGGAGCGCCACGACAGGCCAGCCCCAGCATTTT,CAWSATTGQPQHF
-,TRBV7-3,TRBJ1-2,TRBD1,TGTGCCAGCAGCTCGGGACAGGCAACATATGGCTACAACTTC,CASSSGQATYGYNF